These T cell receptor beta chains were read from a single sample in a study of shared clonotypes between healthy human individuals. This table comes from immunoSEQ multiplex PCR, and its TCRdb copy is limited to in-frame clones, with some not included. Of about half a million clones detected, over 70% appear once; the ten largest clones hold about 13%. Sequenced: PBMCs. These receptor sequences come from a woman between 40 and 55 years old in good health. Some clones in this sample may be carry-over from other donors' samples. The conserved cysteine and the conserved F or W are not part of the CDR3 here.

>TRBJ2-7|TRBV28
ASSGPGQGSDEQY
>TRBJ2-3|TRBV10-3
AIFSESGPDTQY
>TRBJ2-2|TRBV7-6
ATGRYTGELF
>TRBJ2-7|TRBV29-1
SVLSSYEQY
>TRBJ2-3|TRBV28
ASSLEVRDTQY
>TRBJ2-3|TRBV9
ASSAMGGHTDTQY
>TRBJ1-1|TRBV9
ASSVAQGRNTEAF
>TRBJ2-2|TRBV6-6
ASIPRASNTGELF
>TRBJ2-1|TRBV6-4
ASAAESGRPEQF
>TRBJ2-2|TRBV2
ATQRDSNTGELF
>TRBJ2-1|TRBV7-3
ASSLTGINEQF
>TRBJ2-1|TRBV7-3
ASSLHTSGLNEQF
>TRBJ2-2|TRBV5-4
ASSHRASWNNWELF
>TRBJ2-3|TRBV4-2
ASSQDPTGGTDTQY
>TRBJ1-1|TRBV30
AWSVVQGLTEAF
>TRBJ2-5|TRBV27
ASRKRALQETQY
>TRBJ2-1|TRBV2
ASSVGTGNEQF
>TRBJ2-5|TRBV28
ASGTPSGVWETQY
>TRBJ1-2|TRBV18
ASSPSSFNYGYT
>TRBJ2-1|TRBV2
ATQLENVYNEQF
>TRBJ1-5|TRBV25-1
ASSAGQGKNQPQH
>TRBJ1-1|TRBV5-1
ASSHPDRVGAF
>TRBJ1-1|TRBV4-3
ASSHTFAMNTEAF
>TRBJ2-4|TRBV5-1
ASSLAYSARAKNIQY
>TRBJ2-7|TRBV27
ASSLSNRGYEQY
>TRBJ2-1|TRBV13
ASSFGLAGGGNEQF
>TRBJ2-7|TRBV6-5
ASSSSGPSYEQY
>TRBJ2-3|TRBV28
ASSLGQPSTDTQY
>TRBJ2-5|TRBV5-4
ASSLGSQGAQETQY
>TRBJ1-1|TRBV9
ASSANTNTEAF
>TRBJ1-1|TRBV5-4
ASSQGRQENTEAF
>TRBJ2-1|TRBV6-5
ASSLKGLAHNEQF
>TRBJ1-1|TRBV6-5
ASVGGPWVTEAF
>TRBJ1-5|TRBV7-9
ASSLSSANQPQH
>TRBJ2-7|TRBV28
ASREGTSGRGEQY